These T cell receptor beta chains were read from a single sample in a study of shared T cell receptors in the human thymus. Produced via immunoSEQ multiplex PCR; TCRdb's table is partial and in-frame only. The sample includes about 710,000 clones, about 87% of them seen just once. The same specimen was also included in a second study, on human thymus T cells.

The sequencing sample was made of thymocytes. The receptors derive from a boy less than two years old with a congenital heart defect. The CDR3 runs from the conserved cysteine through the conserved F or W. Fields, in order: J gene, V gene, CDR3 protein.

>TRBJ2-1|TRBV13
CASSHRLAMRKQFF
>TRBJ1-1|TRBV27
CASSYGGDRGPHRNTEAFF
>TRBJ1-5|TRBV10-2
CASSRDREYSNQPQHF
>TRBJ1-6|TRBV7-6
CASSFWRAYNSPLHF
>TRBJ1-2|TRBV28
CASSPSGTAHYGYTF
>TRBJ1-1|TRBV19
CASSIARGYRVTEAFF
>TRBJ2-7|TRBV15
CATSRNPDRGNYEQYF
>TRBJ2-1|TRBV5-4
CASSAGQGIHNEQFF
>TRBJ1-1|TRBV4-3
CASSQERGGTEAFF
>TRBJ1-1|TRBV14
CASSQDPGSRGMNTEAFF
>TRBJ1-2|TRBV5-1
CASSDGTGKPYGYTF
>TRBJ2-2|TRBV5-8
CASSYAAQANTGELFF
>TRBJ2-7|TRBV19
CASSIAGFDEQYF
>TRBJ2-3|TRBV28
CASSLLLAGADTQYF